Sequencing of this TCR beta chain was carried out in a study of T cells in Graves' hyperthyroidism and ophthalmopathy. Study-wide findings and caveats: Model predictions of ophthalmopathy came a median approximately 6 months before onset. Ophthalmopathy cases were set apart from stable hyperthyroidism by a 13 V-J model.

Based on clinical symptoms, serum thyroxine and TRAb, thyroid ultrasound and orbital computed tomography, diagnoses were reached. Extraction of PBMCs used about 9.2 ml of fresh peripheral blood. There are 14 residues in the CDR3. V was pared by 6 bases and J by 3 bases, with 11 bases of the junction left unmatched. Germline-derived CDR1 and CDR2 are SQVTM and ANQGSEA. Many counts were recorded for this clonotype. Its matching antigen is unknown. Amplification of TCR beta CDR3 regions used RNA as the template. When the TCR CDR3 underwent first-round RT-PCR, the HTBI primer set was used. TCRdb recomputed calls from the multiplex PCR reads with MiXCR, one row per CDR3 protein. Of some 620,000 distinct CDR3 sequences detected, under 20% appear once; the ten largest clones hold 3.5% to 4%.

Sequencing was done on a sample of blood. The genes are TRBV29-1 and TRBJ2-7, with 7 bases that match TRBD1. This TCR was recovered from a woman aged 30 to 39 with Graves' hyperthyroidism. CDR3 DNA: TGCAGCGTAGTCCTCCGGGACAGCATCTACGAGCAGTACTTC. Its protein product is CSVVLRDSIYEQYF.